Sequencing of this TCR beta chain was carried out in a study of T-cell memory formation after mild COVID-19. With regard to this clonotype: Its antigen remains unidentified.

Findings and limits, study-wide: Researchers found some responding clones in pre-infection memory, a sign that cross-reactive memory joined.

A single record per CDR3 protein comes from TCRdb applying MiXCR to the 5' RACE reads. Found here are around 140,000 distinct CDR3 sequences, 6% to 7% of them singletons; the top ten hold 2% to 2.5%. Trimming took 2 bases from V and 1 from J, leaving 16 bases between them. The CDR3 is 16 residues long. Germline V gene sequence: CDR1 SQVTM, CDR2 ANQGSEA. The sample consisted of PBMCs or a T cell subset sorted from them (not recorded which). The TCR was taken from an adult woman who had mild COVID-19 (a few samples of this study predate the infection). Cell type and time point are not known. The chain combines TRBV29-1 with TRBJ2-3, with D perhaps matching TRBD2 (6 bases). The CDR3 sequence: CSVERGKDYGTDTQYF. CDR3 coding DNA: TGCAGCGTTGAACGGGGAAAGGACTACGGCACAGATACGCAGTATTTT.